Below are 16 T cell receptor beta chains sequenced from a single sample in a study of immune heterogeneity within non-small cell lung tumors. Template came from bulk tumor genomic DNA, at approximately 620 ng per sample. Several far-apart biopsies were taken per primary tumor during surgery. Curative surgery was performed on patients who had untreated, newly diagnosed non-small cell lung cancer. For the TCR beta CDR3, multiplex PCR with 32 V and 13 J primers performed the amplification. TCRdb processed the multiplex PCR reads anew with MiXCR; each CDR3 protein has one entry. The sample yields about 21,000 distinct CDR3 sequences, about 29% seen once. The sample was lung tumor tissue. These receptors were obtained from a man aged 35 to 55 with non-small cell lung cancer.

With respect to this clonotype: At one end the junction does not follow the germline gene, possibly because of a read error. V and J are TRBV27 and TRBJ1-5; 7 bases map to TRBD1. Germline V CDR1 and CDR2: MNHEY, SMNVEV (reference sequence). This CDR3 has 14 amino acids. In DNA form, the CDR3 reads TGTGCCAGCATTCCCGGACAGGCTAATCAGCCCCAGCACTTT. As protein: CASIPGQANQPQHF.

This clonotype was picked up a small number of times. This chain links TRBV12-3 or TRBV12-4 with TRBJ2-3; D perhaps matches TRBD2 (6 bases). The CDR3 length is 14 residues. Between the trimmed V and J ends, which lost 5 bases and 0 bases, there was a span of 9 bases. The CDR3 region is CASSEAGSTDTQYF. CDR3 DNA sequence: TGTGCCAGCAGTGAGGCGGGAAGCACAGATACGCAGTATTTT.

This clonotype was seen repeatedly, ten times or more. J is TRBJ2-2 and V is TRBV27; possibly TRBD2 for D (5 bases). This CDR3 contains 13 residues. Looked up from germline, CDR1 is MNHEY and CDR2 is SMNVEV (reference sequence). Trimming cost V 4 bases and J 3 bases, with 6 bases left between them. CDR3 region: CASSSRDTGELFF. The CDR3 region has the DNA TGTGCCAGCAGTTCGCGGGACACCGGGGAGCTGTTTTTT.

Remarks on this clonotype: A much bigger clone sits one base away, suggesting this may be a read error. CDR3 sequence reads: CASRAYKQYF. CDR3 coding DNA: TGTGCCAGCAGGGCCTACAAGCAGTACTTC. This chain joins TRBV2 and TRBJ2-7; D is uncertain. In germline, CDR1 is SNHLY, CDR2 FYNNEI. The CDR3 is 10 residues long.

By sample fraction, this clonotype is medium-sized (0.01 to 0.1%). The genes are TRBV7-2 and TRBJ1-2; D is undetermined. This CDR3 contains 14 residues. The V gene's germline CDR1 is SGHTA and CDR2 FQGNSA. V was shortened by 1 base and J by 7 bases, with 13 bases between the two germline ends. The CDR3 region has the DNA TGTGCCAGCAGCTTAGAGGCGGGGATCAGTGGCTACACCTTC. Translated, it gives CASSLEAGISGYTF.

The genes are TRBV3-1 and TRBJ1-2; the D is unclear. Looked up from germline, CDR1 is LGHDT and CDR2 is YNNKEL (reference sequence). CDR3 length: 14 residues. The V end was cut by 4 bases, the J end by 2 bases, with 11 bases between. CDR3 nucleotide sequence: TGTGCCAGCAGCCCCTTTGACGGGAACTATGGCTACACCTTC. Translating gives CASSPFDGNYGYTF.

With regard to this clonotype: The conserved final phenylalanine or tryptophan is absent from the CDR3, which likely points to a read error. This chain links TRBV27 with TRBJ1-2; 8 bases agree with TRBD1. The length of the CDR3 is 17 residues. Germline-derived CDR1 and CDR2 are MNHEY and SMNVEV (reference sequence). V was clipped by 2 bases and J by 4 bases; unmatched bases: 12. The CDR3 nucleotides read TGTGCCAGCAGTTTACAGGGGGCGCAGATCCCAGTCTATGGCTACACCCTC. The encoded protein is CASSLQGAQIPVYGYTL.

In this sample, this clonotype turned up a few times. The chain combines TRBV24-1 with TRBJ2-1; TRBD2 matches 9 bases. The junction had 7 bases not matched to a gene; V was cut back by 3 bases and J by 5 bases. This CDR3 region has 16 residues. Germline loops: CDR1 KGHDR, CDR2 SFDVKD. CDR3 sequence: CATSDQTSGPHNEQFF. CDR3 coding DNA: TGTGCCACCAGTGATCAGACTAGCGGACCCCACAATGAGCAGTTCTTC.

This clonotype showed up just once. V is TRBV29-1 and J is TRBJ2-5; D is tentatively TRBD1 or TRBD2 (6 bases each). Deletions cut 4 bases from V and 3 bases from J, with 12 bases between. The CDR3 is made up of 13 amino acids. Germline-derived CDR1 and CDR2 are SQVTM and ANQGSEA. The CDR3 here is CSVARGQKETQYF. For the CDR3, the DNA is TGCAGCGTTGCACGGGGGCAGAAAGAGACCCAGTACTTC. Based on the CDR3 plus reference TRBV29-1 and TRBJ2-5, the full variable domain is SAVISQKPSRDICQRGTSLTIQCQVDSQVTMMFWYRQQPGQSLTLIATANQGSEATYESGFVIDKFPISRPNLTFSTLTVSNMSPEDSSIYLCSVARGQKETQYFGPGTRLLVL.

In the case of this clonotype: A much larger clone sits a single nucleotide away, making a read error possible. V gene TRBV2 combines with J gene TRBJ1-1, with D uncertain. The CDR3 covers 12 residues. Trimming shortened V by 3 bases and J by 10 bases, and 12 bases separated the two germline ends. CDR1 is SNHLY, CDR2 FYNNEI, per germline. For the CDR3, the DNA is TGTGCCAGCAGTGAGTCGGGGTACCGAGCTTTCTTT. This codes for CASSESGYRAFF.

This clonotype was seen repeatedly, ten times or more. The V call is TRBV27, the J call TRBJ1-2; TRBD1 matches 10 bases. Germline V gives CDR1 MNHEY, CDR2 SMNVEV (reference sequence). V dropped 6 bases and J dropped 6; count of bases not matched to a gene: 7. There are 14 residues in the CDR3. DNA for the CDR3: TGTGCCAGCAGACGACAGGGGGCGATTGATGGCTACACCTTC. It translates to CASRRQGAIDGYTF.

Only a few counts were recorded for this clonotype. V usage is TRBV15 and J usage is TRBJ2-3; 9 positions match TRBD1. This CDR3 spans 15 amino acids. V shed 1 base and J 4 bases; nucleotides not matched to a gene: 3. In germline, CDR1 is LNHNV, CDR2 YYDKDF (reference sequence). The CDR3 sequence: CATSRGQGVADTQYF. The CDR3 bases are TGTGCCACCAGCAGAGGACAGGGGGTTGCAGATACGCAGTATTTT.

This clonotype is deemed medium-sized. The V and J genes are TRBV4-2 and TRBJ2-7; the D call may be TRBD1 or TRBD2 (5 bases each). The CDR3 extends over 14 amino acids. Trimming left V 2 bases short and J 3 bases short, with 11 bases between. Germline V gene data show CDR1 as LGHNA and CDR2 as YNFKEQ. As DNA, the CDR3 is TGTGCCAGCAGCCAAAGGGGAACTAGCTACGAGCAGTACTTC. Its protein product is CASSQRGTSYEQYF.

This clonotype was counted ten times or more. The V call is TRBV28, the J call TRBJ1-5; no firm D call. Germline values: CDR1 MDHEN, CDR2 SYDVKM. This CDR3 is 14 amino acids long. The germline V and J ends were trimmed by 4 bases and 1 base, with 8 bases remaining between them. The CDR3 sequence: CASSSQLSNQPQHF. The DNA for the CDR3 is TGTGCCAGCAGTTCCCAGTTGAGCAATCAGCCCCAGCATTTT.

The sample holds a few counts of this clonotype. The CDR3, as DNA: TGTGCCAGCAGCAGAACAGAACTGGAGACCCAGTACTTC. Its protein is CASSRTELETQYF. The rearrangement joins TRBV7-3 to TRBJ2-5; D uncertain. Germline loops: CDR1 SGHTA, CDR2 FQGTGA. The V gene lost 5 bases and the J gene lost 5 bases, with 12 bases spanning the gap. This CDR3 has 13 amino acids. Variable domain in full (rest from reference TRBV7-3 and TRBJ2-5): GAGVSQTPSNKVTEKGKYVELRCDPISGHTALYWYRQSLGQGPEFLIYFQGTGAADDSGLPNDRFFAVRPEGSVSTLKIQRTERGDSAVYLCASSRTELETQYFGPGTRLLVL.

This clonotype was seen only a few times. The rearrangement joins TRBV6-6 to TRBJ2-1, with TRBD2 identical over 9 bases. Unmatched junction bases numbered 5, after V lost 2 bases and J lost 15 bases. CDR1 is MNHNY, CDR2 SVGAGI, per germline (reference sequence). This CDR3 has 12 residues. The CDR3 region has the DNA TGTGCCAGCAGTTACGGGGCGGGAGGGCTGTTCTTC. Translation gives CASSYGAGGLFF.